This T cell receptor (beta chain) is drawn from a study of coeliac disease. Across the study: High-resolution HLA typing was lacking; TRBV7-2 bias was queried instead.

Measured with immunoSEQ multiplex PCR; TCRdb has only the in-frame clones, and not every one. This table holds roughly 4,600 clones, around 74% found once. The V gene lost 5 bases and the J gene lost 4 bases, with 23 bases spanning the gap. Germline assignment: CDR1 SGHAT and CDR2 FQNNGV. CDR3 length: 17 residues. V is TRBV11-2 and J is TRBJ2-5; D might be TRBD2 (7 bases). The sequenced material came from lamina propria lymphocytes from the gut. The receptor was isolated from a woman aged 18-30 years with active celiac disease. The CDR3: CASSLALGGAVGETQYF. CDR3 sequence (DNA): TGTGCCAGCAGCCTCGCCTTGGGGGGGGCCGTAGGAGAGACCCAGTACTTC.